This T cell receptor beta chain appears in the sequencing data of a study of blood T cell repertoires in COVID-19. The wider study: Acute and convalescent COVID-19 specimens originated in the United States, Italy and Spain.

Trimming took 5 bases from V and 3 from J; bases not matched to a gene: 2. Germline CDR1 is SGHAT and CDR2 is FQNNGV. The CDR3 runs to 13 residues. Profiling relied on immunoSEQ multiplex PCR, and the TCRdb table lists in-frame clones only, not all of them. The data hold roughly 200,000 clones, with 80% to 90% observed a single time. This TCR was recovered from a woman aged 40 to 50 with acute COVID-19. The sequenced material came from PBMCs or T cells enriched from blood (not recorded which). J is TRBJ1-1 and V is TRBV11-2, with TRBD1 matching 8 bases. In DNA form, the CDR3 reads TGTGCCAGCAGCCAGACAGGGGACACTGAAGCTTTCTTT. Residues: CASSQTGDTEAFF. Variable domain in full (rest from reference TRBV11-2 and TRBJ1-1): EAGVAQSPRYKIIEKRQSVAFWCNPISGHATLYWYQQILGQGPKLLIQFQNNGVVDDSQLPKDRFSAERLKGVDSTLKIQPAKLEDSAVYLCASSQTGDTEAFFGQGTRLTVV.